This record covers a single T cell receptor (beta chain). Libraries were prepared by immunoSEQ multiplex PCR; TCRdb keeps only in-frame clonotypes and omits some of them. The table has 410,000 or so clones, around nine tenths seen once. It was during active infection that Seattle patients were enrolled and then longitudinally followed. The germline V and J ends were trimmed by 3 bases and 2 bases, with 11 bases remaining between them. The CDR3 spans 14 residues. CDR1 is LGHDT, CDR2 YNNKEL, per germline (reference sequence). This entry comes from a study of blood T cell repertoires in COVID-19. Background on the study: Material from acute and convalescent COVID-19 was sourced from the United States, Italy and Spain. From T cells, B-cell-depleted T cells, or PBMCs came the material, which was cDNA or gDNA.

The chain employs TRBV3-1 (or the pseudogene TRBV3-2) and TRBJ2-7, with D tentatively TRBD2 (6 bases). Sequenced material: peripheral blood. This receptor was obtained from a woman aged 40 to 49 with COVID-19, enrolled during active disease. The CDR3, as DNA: TGTGCCAGCAGCCACCTCACGGGGGCCTACGAGCAGTACTTC. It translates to CASSHLTGAYEQYF.